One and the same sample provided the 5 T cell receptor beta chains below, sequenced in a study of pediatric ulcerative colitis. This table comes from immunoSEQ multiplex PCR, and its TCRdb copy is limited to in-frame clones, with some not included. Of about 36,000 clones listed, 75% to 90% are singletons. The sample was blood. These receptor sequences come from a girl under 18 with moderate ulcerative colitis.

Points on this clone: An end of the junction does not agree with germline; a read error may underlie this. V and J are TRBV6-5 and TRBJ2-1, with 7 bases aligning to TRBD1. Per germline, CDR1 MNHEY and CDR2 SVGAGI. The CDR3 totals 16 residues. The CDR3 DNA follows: TGTGCCAGCAGTTACTTACGGACAGGAAGGGAGAATGGGCAGTTCTTC. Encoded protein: CASSYLRTGRENGQFF.

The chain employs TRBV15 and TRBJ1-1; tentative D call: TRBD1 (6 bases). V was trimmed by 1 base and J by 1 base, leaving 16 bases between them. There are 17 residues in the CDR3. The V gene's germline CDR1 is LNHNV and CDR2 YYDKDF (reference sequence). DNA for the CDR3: TGTGCCACCAGCAGAGTTCTATGGGACACAGAGAACACTGAAGCTTTCTTT. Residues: CATSRVLWDTENTEAFF. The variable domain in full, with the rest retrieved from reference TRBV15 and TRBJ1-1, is DAMVIQNPRYQVTQFGKPVTLSCSQTLNHNVMYWYQQKSSQAPKLLFHYYDKDFNNEADTPDNFQSRRPNTSFCFLDIRSPGLGDTAMYLCATSRVLWDTENTEAFFGQGTRLTVV.

For the CDR3, the DNA is TGTGCCAGCAGGCAAGGGGGGAATTCACCCCTCCACTTT. Amino acids: CASRQGGNSPLHF. The chain recombines TRBV6-5 with TRBJ1-6, with D possibly matching TRBD1 (6 bases). V was pared by 6 bases and J by 7 bases, with 10 bases between. The germline V gene has CDR1 MNHEY and CDR2 SVGAGI. The CDR3 extends over 13 amino acids.

In DNA form, the CDR3 reads TGTGCCAGTGAGCGGGCCCGTGGCTACACCTTC. Translation gives CASERARGYTF. The chain joins TRBV28 to TRBJ1-2; D not certain. Germline lookup yields CDR1 MDHEN and CDR2 SYDVKM. The ends were cut back, 9 bases at V and 7 bases at J, with 12 bases in the middle. The CDR3 extends over 11 amino acids.

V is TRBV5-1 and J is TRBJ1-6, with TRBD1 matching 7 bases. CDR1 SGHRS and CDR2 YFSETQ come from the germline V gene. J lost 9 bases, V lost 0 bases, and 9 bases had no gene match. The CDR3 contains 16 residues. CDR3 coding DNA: TGCGCCAGCAGCTTGGATACCGCAGGGGGTATTTCACCCCTCCACTTT. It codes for CASSLDTAGGISPLHF. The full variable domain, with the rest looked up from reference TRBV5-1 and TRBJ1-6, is KAGVTQTPRYLIKTRGQQVTLSCSPISGHRSVSWYQQTPGQGLQFLFEYFSETQRNKGNFPGRFSGRQFSNSRSEMNVSTLELGDSALYLCASSLDTAGGISPLHFGNGTRLTVT.